A single sample is the source of the 14 T cell receptor beta chains below, sequenced in a study of response to subunit inactivated influenza vaccine. TCRdb itself ran the RT-PCR reads through MiXCR, one entry per CDR3 protein. The repertoire holds a few hundred thousand distinct CDR3 sequences, with 7.2% as singletons. The specimen was PBMCs from blood, collected around 25 months after vaccination. Source of these receptors: a man aged 50 to 69 who received an inactivated influenza vaccine.

This clonotype was seen more than once but under ten times. V is TRBV29-1 and J is TRBJ1-1; D possibly corresponds to TRBD1 (6 bases). V was pared by 6 bases and J by 7 bases, with 12 bases between. This CDR3 is 11 amino acids long. Per the germline V gene, CDR1 is SQVTM and CDR2 is ANQGSEA. The CDR3 DNA reads TGCAGCGTACAGGGTTCTGGTGAAGCTTTCTTT. This gives the protein CSVQGSGEAFF.

In this sample, this clonotype turned up many times. This chain joins TRBV9 and TRBJ2-7, with D possibly TRBD2 on 6 matching bases. Trimming stripped 0 bases from V and 0 bases from J, with 10 bases between. CDR3 length: 15 amino acids. Looked up from germline, CDR1 is SGDLS and CDR2 is YYNGEE. CDR3 nucleotides: TGTGCCAGCAGCGTAGGGGGGGAGAGCTCCTACGAGCAGTACTTC. Its translation is CASSVGGESSYEQYF.

There are many counts of this clonotype. The chain is built from TRBV12-3 or TRBV12-4 and TRBJ1-2; unclear D gene. This CDR3 comprises 13 residues. V gave up 5 bases and J gave up 8 bases, with 15 bases separating them. The DNA of the CDR3 is TGTGCCAGCAGTCACGGACGGATGGGCGGCTACACCTTC. It is translated as CASSHGRMGGYTF.

The chain links TRBV28 to TRBJ2-7; TRBD2 aligns across 7 bases. The CDR3 has 15 residues. V shed 4 bases, J shed 0 bases, and the junction held 6 bases outside the gene matches. Germline CDR1 MDHEN, CDR2 SYDVKM. The CDR3 sequence: CASSSSGVPSYEQYF. CDR3 nucleotides: TGTGCCAGCAGTTCAAGCGGGGTCCCCTCCTACGAGCAGTACTTC.

There are many counts of this clonotype. V gene TRBV5-1 combines with J gene TRBJ2-3, with D tentatively TRBD1 (5 bases). Germline lookup yields CDR1 SGHRS and CDR2 YFSETQ. Between the trimmed V and J ends, which lost 2 bases and 0 bases, there was a span of 10 bases. The CDR3 runs 15 residues. CDR3 protein: CASSFLGASTDTQYF. The CDR3, as DNA: TGCGCCAGCAGCTTTTTAGGGGCAAGCACAGATACGCAGTATTTT.

Ten or more counts support this clonotype. V gene TRBV27 combines with J gene TRBJ1-2, with 9 bases fitting TRBD1. Trimming at V came to 5 bases and at J to 4 bases, leaving 14 bases not matched to a gene. Germline V gene data show CDR1 as MNHEY and CDR2 as SMNVEV (reference sequence). This CDR3 is built from 17 residues. CDR3 sequence: CASSTLSGTGIRYGYTF. CDR3 nucleotide sequence: TGTGCCAGCAGTACGCTTTCCGGGACAGGGATTCGCTATGGCTACACCTTC.

V gene TRBV5-1 combines with J gene TRBJ2-7; D might be TRBD2 (5 bases). The germline V gene encodes CDR1 SGHRS and CDR2 YFSETQ. V dropped 5 bases and J dropped 3 bases, with 12 bases sitting between them. The CDR3 covers 13 residues. As DNA, the CDR3 is TGCGCCAGCAGGCAGGACGGGAACTACGAGCAGTACTTC. Its translation is CASRQDGNYEQYF.

The chain has TRBV7-2 and TRBJ2-7; 11 bases map to TRBD2. The CDR3 sequence is 14 residues long. Germline lookup yields CDR1 SGHTA and CDR2 FQGNSA. With 4 bases clipped from V and 2 bases from J, the junction kept 1 base outside the gene matches. The CDR3, as DNA: TGTGCCAGCAGCTGGACTAGCGGGCCCTACGAGCAGTACTTC. This gives the protein CASSWTSGPYEQYF.

In its sample, this clonotype was seen many times. This sequence joins TRBV20-1 and TRBJ2-7; 9 positions match TRBD2. The germline gives CDR1 DFQATT, CDR2 SNEGSKA (reference sequence). The CDR3 contains 14 residues. The trim removed 6 bases at V and 2 bases at J, leaving 8 bases unmatched. The CDR3, as DNA: TGCAGTGCAGGGAGACTAGCGGCGACCTACGAGCAGTACTTC. It encodes CSAGRLAATYEQYF.

This clonotype occurred many times. The V gene is TRBV20-1, the J gene TRBJ2-3, with D unclear. CDR3 length: 13 residues. Germline V gene data show CDR1 as DFQATT and CDR2 as SNEGSKA (reference sequence). CDR3 in DNA: TGCAGCACGGACGACTCAAACACAGATACGCAGTATTTT. Protein product: CSTDDSNTDTQYF.

The chain has TRBV7-9 and TRBJ2-5; D perhaps matches TRBD1 (6 bases). The CDR3 loop spans 15 amino acids. V shed 6 bases and J shed 2 bases, with 16 bases lying between them. The V gene's germline CDR1 is SEHNR and CDR2 FQNEAQ (reference sequence). Here the CDR3 DNA reads TGTGCCAGCAGTCTCAACGCAAGGGGGCAAGAGACCCAGTACTTC. The encoded protein is CASSLNARGQETQYF.

This clonotype was counted only a few times. The rearrangement uses TRBV6-1 and TRBJ1-6; 7 positions agree with TRBD1. The CDR3 has 14 residues. V lost 6 bases to trimming and J lost 8 bases; unmatched junction nucleotides: 7. Germline lookup yields CDR1 MNHNS and CDR2 SASEGT. CDR3 loop: CASSLPGQYSPLHF. The CDR3, as DNA: TGTGCCAGCAGCCTACCGGGACAGTATTCACCCCTCCACTTT.

This chain connects TRBV29-1 to TRBJ2-3; D is unresolved. This CDR3 comprises 12 residues. Trimming stripped 5 bases from V and 5 bases from J, with 11 bases between. CDR1 and CDR2 (germline): SQVTM, ANQGSEA. This CDR3 is CSVSGSVDTQYF. In DNA, the CDR3 is TGCAGCGTTTCCGGTTCCGTAGATACGCAGTATTTT.

This clonotype has just a few counts. V usage is TRBV6-5 and J usage is TRBJ2-7, with 7 nucleotides matching TRBD2. Germline loops: CDR1 MNHEY, CDR2 SVGAGI. The CDR3 sequence is 17 residues long. The J segment lost 5 bases and the V segment lost 2 bases, leaving 15 bases of the junction unmatched. CDR3 bases: TGTGCCAGCAGTTACAGCCCAACGGTGGCGGGAGCCCACGAGCAGTACTTC. This codes for CASSYSPTVAGAHEQYF.